These 16 T cell receptor beta chains were sequenced from one sample in a study of cytomegalovirus exposure and HLA in healthy donors. Primers: 60 Vbeta forward and 13 Jbeta reverse. Some clones are missing from TCRdb's copy, which holds only in-frame ones; the method was immunoSEQ multiplex PCR. The sample has about 100,000 clones, 65% to 85% seen once; the top ten hold roughly 14%. Specimen: PBMCs. The receptor source for this set is a woman in her sixties or seventies in good health and CMV-seropositive.

J is TRBJ1-3 and V is TRBV7-6, with TRBD1 matching over 7 bases. The junction had 3 bases not matched to a gene; V was cut back by 1 base and J by 0 bases. There are 16 residues in the CDR3. From germline, CDR1 is SGHVS and CDR2 FNYEAQ. CDR3 amino acids: CASSLGQGASGNTIYF. The CDR3 region has the DNA TGTGCCAGCAGCTTAGGACAGGGAGCCTCTGGAAACACCATATATTTT.

J is TRBJ2-3 and V is TRBV18; 8 bases line up with TRBD2. The germline V gene encodes CDR1 KGHSH and CDR2 LQKENI. The CDR3 consists of 16 residues. V shed 3 bases, J shed 3 bases, and the junction held 8 bases outside the gene matches. CDR3 DNA: TGTGCCAGCTCACCCTTTGAAGCGGGAGAGACAGATACGCAGTATTTT. Residues: CASSPFEAGETDTQYF.

The rearrangement joins TRBV6-5 to TRBJ2-1; TRBD1 might be the D (5 bases). CDR3 length: 13 amino acids. Trimming took 8 bases from V and 2 from J, leaving 10 bases between them. The V gene's germline CDR1 is MNHEY and CDR2 SVGAGI. The CDR3 is CASRAGTYNEQFF. The CDR3 DNA reads TGTGCCAGCCGGGCAGGGACCTACAATGAGCAGTTCTTC.

With respect to this clone: One junction end does not reproduce the germline sequence, and a read error may be involved. The chain has TRBV7-9 and TRBJ1-2, with 8 positions matching TRBD1. The CDR3 contains 14 residues. Germline CDR1 is SEHNR and CDR2 is FQNEAQ (reference sequence). CDR3 nucleotide sequence: TGTTCCAGCAGCTTCGGACAGGGCCCCTATGGCTACACCTTC. Translation: CSSSFGQGPYGYTF.

V and J are TRBV9 and TRBJ1-5; D is possibly TRBD1 (6 bases). Germline V lookup: CDR1 SGDLS, CDR2 YYNGEE. CDR3 size: 13 residues. V lost 0 bases to trimming and J lost 10 bases, with 11 bases between them. As DNA, the CDR3 is TGTGCCAGCAGCGTAGCTCTGGACAGCCCCCAGCATTTT. This encodes CASSVALDSPQHF.

The chain couples TRBV4-2 to TRBJ2-3; D unresolved. Germline assignment: CDR1 LGHNA and CDR2 YNFKEQ. This CDR3 comprises 14 residues. Trimming removed 0 bases at V and 10 bases at J, with 14 bases between. The CDR3 DNA reads as TGTGCCAGCAGCCAAGATCTTATCCCCGAGGCGCAGTATTTT. This encodes CASSQDLIPEAQYF.

This chain connects TRBV19 to TRBJ1-3; D remains unclear. The germline gives CDR1 LNHDA, CDR2 SQIVND (reference sequence). V lost 9 bases to trimming and J lost 0 bases, with 9 bases between them. This CDR3 spans 13 amino acids. The CDR3: CASPGSSGNTIYF. CDR3 coding DNA: TGTGCCAGCCCGGGGAGCTCTGGAAACACCATATATTTT.

The chain has TRBV2 and TRBJ2-7, with D perhaps TRBD2 (5 bases). Germline CDR1 and CDR2: SNHLY and FYNNEI. V lost 3 bases and J lost 3, with 6 bases in between. CDR3 length: 12 residues. Here the CDR3 DNA reads TGTGCCAGCAGTGAGGCGGGCTACGAGCAGTACTTC. Protein product: CASSEAGYEQYF.

This clone was seen a single time. The V and J genes are TRBV28 and TRBJ2-1; D unresolved. Trimming removed 6 bases at V and 0 bases at J, with 9 bases between. This CDR3 spans 14 amino acids. In germline, CDR1 is MDHEN, CDR2 SYDVKM. In nucleotides, the CDR3 is TGTGCCAGCAGCCCCGCGGACTCCTACAATGAGCAGTTCTTC. Translating gives CASSPADSYNEQFF.

This clone was recorded only once. The CDR3 bases are TGTGCCAGCAGCCAAGAAGTGAACAGCTTCGAGCAGTACTTC. It codes for CASSQEVNSFEQYF. The J gene is TRBJ2-5, the V gene TRBV14; D remains unclear. Gene TRBJ2-7 matches the end of the DNA better, so the J call may be wrong. This CDR3 has 14 residues. The germline gives CDR1 SGHDN, CDR2 FVKESK.

This clone appeared once. The rearrangement joins TRBV5-1 to TRBJ2-5, with a weak D call TRBD2 (6 bases). Germline V gene data show CDR1 as SGHRS and CDR2 as YFSETQ. There are 14 residues in the CDR3. Trimming cost V 0 bases and J 4 bases, with 10 bases left between them. CDR3 sequence reads: CASSLERGGETQYF. The CDR3 coding sequence is TGCGCCAGCAGCTTGGAAAGGGGAGGAGAGACCCAGTACTTC.

The V and J genes are TRBV7-9 and TRBJ2-2; D might be TRBD2 (6 bases). In germline, CDR1 is SEHNR, CDR2 FQNEAQ (reference sequence). Trimming shortened V by 1 base and J by 5 bases, and 14 bases separated the two germline ends. The CDR3 sequence is 16 residues long. CDR3: CASSLGRDVTTGELFF. The CDR3 DNA reads as TGTGCCAGCAGCTTAGGGCGGGACGTAACGACCGGGGAGCTGTTTTTT. Looking up the rest from reference TRBV7-9 and TRBJ2-2 gives the full variable domain: DTGVSQNPRHKITKRGQNVTFRCDPISEHNRLYWYRQTLGQGPEFLTYFQNEAQLEKSRLLSDRFSAERPKGSFSTLEIQRTEQGDSAMYLCASSLGRDVTTGELFFGEGSRLTVL.

Regarding this clone: Compared with germline, one end of the junction differs, possibly owing to a read error. The chain combines TRBV10-3 with TRBJ1-5, with 8 bases lining up with TRBD1. Germline V gene data show CDR1 as ENHRY and CDR2 as SYGVKD. The CDR3 runs 14 residues. DNA for the CDR3: TGTGCCATCAGTGGGGGACAGGTCAATGAGCCCCAGCATTTT. Translating it yields CAISGGQVNEPQHF.

This clone has a handful of counts. J is TRBJ2-1 and V is TRBV5-1, with 11 bases matching TRBD2. The CDR3 consists of 20 residues. The germline gives CDR1 SGHRS, CDR2 YFSETQ. The trim removed 1 base at V and 5 bases at J, leaving 17 bases unmatched. The CDR3 DNA reads TGCGCCAGCAGCTTGAACGGGGGGGCTAGCGGGAGGCCCGGGGACAATGAGCAGTTCTTC. It translates to CASSLNGGASGRPGDNEQFF.

In regard to this clone: A junction end diverges from the germline sequence, so it may reflect a read error. The rearrangement links TRBV7-2 to TRBJ2-1, with 11 bases aligning to TRBD2. CDR1 is SGHTA, CDR2 FQGNSA, per germline. The CDR3 sequence is 15 residues long. CDR3 region: CASSLAGTSGNEQFF. The CDR3 nucleotides read TGTGCCAGCAGCCTAGCGGGGACTAGCGGCAATGAGCAGTTCTTC.

This clone came up a few times. The CDR3 nucleotides are TGCGCCAGCAGTAAAGGGGGGGTGGGACTACTTAGCTCCTACGAGCAGTACTTC. As protein: CASSKGGVGLLSSYEQYF. This chain joins TRBV10-2 and TRBJ2-7; D is perhaps TRBD2 (7 bases). Germline V gives CDR1 WSHSY, CDR2 SAAADI. V was clipped by 5 bases and J by 0 bases, with 23 bases between them. This CDR3 is built from 18 residues.